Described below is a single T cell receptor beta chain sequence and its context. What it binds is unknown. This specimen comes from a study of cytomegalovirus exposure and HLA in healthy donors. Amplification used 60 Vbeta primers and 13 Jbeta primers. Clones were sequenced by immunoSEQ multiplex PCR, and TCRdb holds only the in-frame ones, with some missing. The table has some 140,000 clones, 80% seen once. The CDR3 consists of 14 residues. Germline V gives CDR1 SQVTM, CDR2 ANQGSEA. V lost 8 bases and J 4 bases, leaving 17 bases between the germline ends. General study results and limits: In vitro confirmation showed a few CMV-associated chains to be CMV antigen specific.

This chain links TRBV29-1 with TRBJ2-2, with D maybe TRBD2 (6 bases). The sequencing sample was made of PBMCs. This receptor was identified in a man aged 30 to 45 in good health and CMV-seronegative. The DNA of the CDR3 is TGCAGCTCCGGAGGGGAGTTTAGCACCGGGGAGCTGTTTTTT. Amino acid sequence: CSSGGEFSTGELFF.